These 3 T cell receptor beta chains were sequenced from one sample in a study of cytomegalovirus exposure and HLA in healthy donors (dated by TCRdb to about 2017). Libraries were prepared through the immunoSEQ multiplex PCR assay. The clones in this table, taken by TCRdb from immuneACCESS, are in-frame only. Not every clone is retained; where verified, under half of the shortfall comes from an unresolved V gene, and the cause of the rest is unknown. The sample data list about 98,000 clones, and less than 95% of these were observed just once. 0.89% of the sample comes from the top ten. The sequenced material came from PBMCs. These receptors came from a young woman in good health and CMV-seronegative.

This clone is a singleton in its sample. The chain carries TRBV7-9 and TRBJ2-7, with TRBD1 identical over 7 bases. V lost 5 bases to trimming and J lost 5 bases; unmatched junction nucleotides: 18. The V gene's germline CDR1 is SEHNR and CDR2 FQNEAQ (reference sequence). The CDR3 is made up of 17 amino acids. The CDR3 DNA sequence: TGTGCCAGCAGCCGCATGAGACAGGGAACCCAGGCTGACGAGCAGTACTTC. It specifies CASSRMRQGTQADEQYF. Looking up the rest from reference TRBV7-9 and TRBJ2-7 gives the full variable domain: DTGVSQNPRHKITKRGQNVTFRCDPISEHNRLYWYRQTLGQGPEFLTYFQNEAQLEKSRLLSDRFSAERPKGSFSTLEIQRTEQGDSAMYLCASSRMRQGTQADEQYFGPGTRLTVT.

This clone was observed a single time. The rearrangement uses TRBV7-2 and TRBJ2-1; TRBD2 aligns across 11 bases. Trimming took 3 bases from V and 3 from J; bases not matched to a gene: 1. This CDR3 region has 15 residues. In germline, CDR1 is SGHTA, CDR2 FQGNSA. The CDR3 loop reads CASSFGTSGYNEQFF. CDR3 coding DNA: TGTGCCAGCAGCTTTGGGACTAGCGGCTACAATGAGCAGTTCTTC.

The V and J genes are TRBV4-1 and TRBJ2-2; D not certain. Germline V CDR1 and CDR2: MGHRA, YSYEKL. This CDR3 is built from 16 residues. V lost 1 base and J lost 3, with 12 bases in between. Here the CDR3 reads CASSQGAGDYTGELFF. The CDR3 DNA reads as TGCGCCAGCAGCCAAGGTGCCGGCGACTACACCGGGGAGCTGTTTTTT.